This entry describes one T cell receptor (beta chain). Its antigen is currently unknown. Method: immunoSEQ multiplex PCR; TCRdb's copy keeps in-frame clones and lacks some. The sample comprises some 18,000 clones, around 79% of which are singletons, and 2.5% to 3.5% rests with the top ten. The CDR3 is 15 residues long. V lost 7 bases to trimming and J lost 5 bases, with 20 bases between them. CDR1 is MNHEY and CDR2 is SVGAGI in the germline V gene. Allogeneic regulatory or mature dendritic cells were co-cultured for under six days with CFSE-labeled sorted T cells at 1:10. The sample belongs to a study of regulatory dendritic cells for organ transplantation. Whole-study results and caveats: Memory CD8+ T cells were the most oligoclonal; naive cells were highly diverse.

This receptor was obtained from a human donor in good health. The J gene is TRBJ1-1, the V gene TRBV6-5; the D is unclear. The specimen was memory CD4+ T cells from blood cultured with regulatory dendritic cells. Subset here: CD45RO+ memory T cells. The DNA of the CDR3 is TGTGCCAGCATCTCTAGGGTGACGCTAGGGACTGAAGCTTTCTTT. It codes for CASISRVTLGTEAFF.